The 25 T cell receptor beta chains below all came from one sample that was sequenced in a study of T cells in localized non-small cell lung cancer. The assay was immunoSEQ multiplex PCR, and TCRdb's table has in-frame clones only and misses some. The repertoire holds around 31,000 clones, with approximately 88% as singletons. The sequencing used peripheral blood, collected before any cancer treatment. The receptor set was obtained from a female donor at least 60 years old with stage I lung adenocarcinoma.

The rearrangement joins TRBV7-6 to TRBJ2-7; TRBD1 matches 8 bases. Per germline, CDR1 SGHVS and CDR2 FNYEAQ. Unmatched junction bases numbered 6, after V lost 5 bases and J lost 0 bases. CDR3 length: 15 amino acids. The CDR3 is CASSTDRASSYEQYF. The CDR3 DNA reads TGTGCCAGCAGCACGGACAGGGCGAGCTCCTACGAGCAGTACTTC.

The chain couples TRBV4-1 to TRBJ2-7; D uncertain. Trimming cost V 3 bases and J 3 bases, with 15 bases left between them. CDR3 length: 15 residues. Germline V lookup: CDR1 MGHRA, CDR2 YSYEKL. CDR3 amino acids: CASSQGIALGYEQYF. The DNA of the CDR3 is TGCGCCAGCAGCCAGGGCATAGCCCTCGGCTACGAGCAGTACTTC.

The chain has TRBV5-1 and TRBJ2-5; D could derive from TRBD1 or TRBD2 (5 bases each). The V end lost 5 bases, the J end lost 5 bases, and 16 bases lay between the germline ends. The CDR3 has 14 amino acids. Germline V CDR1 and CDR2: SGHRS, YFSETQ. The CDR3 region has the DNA TGCGCCAGCAGTCGGGACCCCATGGGGGAGACCCAGTACTTC. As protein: CASSRDPMGETQYF.

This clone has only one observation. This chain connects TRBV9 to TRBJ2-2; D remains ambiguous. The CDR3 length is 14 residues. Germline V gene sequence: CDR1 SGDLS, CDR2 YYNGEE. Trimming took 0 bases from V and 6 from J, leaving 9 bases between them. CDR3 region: CASSVDRFSGELFF. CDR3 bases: TGTGCCAGCAGCGTAGATCGGTTCTCCGGGGAGCTGTTTTTT. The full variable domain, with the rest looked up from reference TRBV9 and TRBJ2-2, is DSGVTQTPKHLITATGQRVTLRCSPRSGDLSVYWYQQSLDQGLQFLIQYYNGEERAKGNILERFSAQQFPDLHSELNLSSLELGDSALYFCASSVDRFSGELFFGEGSRLTVL.

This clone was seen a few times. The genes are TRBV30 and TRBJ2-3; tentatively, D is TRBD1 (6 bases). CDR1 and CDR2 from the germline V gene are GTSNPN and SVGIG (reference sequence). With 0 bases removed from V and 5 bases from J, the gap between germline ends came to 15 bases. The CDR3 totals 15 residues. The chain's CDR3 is CAWSVRDTRGDTQYF. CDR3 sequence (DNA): TGTGCCTGGAGTGTTCGGGACACGCGAGGAGATACGCAGTATTTT. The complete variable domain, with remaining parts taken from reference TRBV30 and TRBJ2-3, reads SQTIHQWPATLVQPVGSPLSLECTVEGTSNPNLYWYRQAAGRGLQLLFYSVGIGQISSEVPQNLSASRPQDRQFILSSKKLLLSDSGFYLCAWSVRDTRGDTQYFGPGTRLTVL.

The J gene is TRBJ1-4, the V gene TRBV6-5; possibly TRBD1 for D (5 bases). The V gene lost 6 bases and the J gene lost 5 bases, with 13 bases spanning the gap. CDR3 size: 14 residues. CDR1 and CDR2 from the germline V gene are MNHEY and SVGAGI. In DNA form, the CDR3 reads TGTGCCAGCAGAAAACAGGCTTCAAATGAAAAACTGTTTTTT. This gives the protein CASRKQASNEKLFF.

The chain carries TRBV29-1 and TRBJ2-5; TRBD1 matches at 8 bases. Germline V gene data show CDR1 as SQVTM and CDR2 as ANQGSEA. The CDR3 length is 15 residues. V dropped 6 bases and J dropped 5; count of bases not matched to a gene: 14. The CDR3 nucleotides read TGCAGCGTGGCAGGGGGCTTAGGTTCGGTGGAGACCCAGTACTTC. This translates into CSVAGGLGSVETQYF. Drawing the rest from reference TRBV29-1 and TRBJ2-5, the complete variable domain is SAVISQKPSRDICQRGTSLTIQCQVDSQVTMMFWYRQQPGQSLTLIATANQGSEATYESGFVIDKFPISRPNLTFSTLTVSNMSPEDSSIYLCSVAGGLGSVETQYFGPGTRLLVL.

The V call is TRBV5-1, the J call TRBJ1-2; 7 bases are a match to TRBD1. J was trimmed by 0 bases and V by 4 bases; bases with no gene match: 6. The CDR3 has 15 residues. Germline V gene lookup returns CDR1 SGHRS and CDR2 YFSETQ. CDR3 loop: CASSQGTDTNYGYTF. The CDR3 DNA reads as TGCGCCAGCAGCCAAGGGACAGATACTAACTATGGCTACACCTTC.

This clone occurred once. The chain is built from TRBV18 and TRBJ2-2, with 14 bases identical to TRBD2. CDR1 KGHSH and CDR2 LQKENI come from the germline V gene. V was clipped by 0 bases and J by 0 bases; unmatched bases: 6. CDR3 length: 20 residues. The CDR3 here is CASSPPGTSGSPTNTGELFF. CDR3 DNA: TGTGCCAGCTCACCACCAGGGACTAGCGGGAGCCCCACGAACACCGGGGAGCTGTTTTTT.

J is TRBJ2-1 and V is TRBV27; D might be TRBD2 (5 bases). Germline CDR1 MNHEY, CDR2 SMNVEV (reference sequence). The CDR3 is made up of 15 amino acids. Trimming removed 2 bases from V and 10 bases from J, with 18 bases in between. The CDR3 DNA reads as TGTGCCAGCAGTTTAGAGGGTCCGACCTACGGGGAGCAGTTCTTC. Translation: CASSLEGPTYGEQFF.

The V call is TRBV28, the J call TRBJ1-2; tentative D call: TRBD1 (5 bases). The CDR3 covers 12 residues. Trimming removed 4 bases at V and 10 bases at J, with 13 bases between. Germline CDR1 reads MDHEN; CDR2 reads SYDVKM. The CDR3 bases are TGTGCCAGCAGTTCCTCCCAGGGTATCTACACCTTC. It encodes CASSSSQGIYTF.

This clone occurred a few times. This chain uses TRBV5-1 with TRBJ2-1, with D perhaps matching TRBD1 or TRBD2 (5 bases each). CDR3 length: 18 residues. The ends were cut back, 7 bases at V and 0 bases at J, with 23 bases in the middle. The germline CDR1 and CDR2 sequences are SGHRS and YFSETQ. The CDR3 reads CASDEGWGSASSYNEQFF. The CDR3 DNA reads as TGCGCCAGCGACGAAGGGTGGGGGAGCGCCTCCTCCTACAATGAGCAGTTCTTC.

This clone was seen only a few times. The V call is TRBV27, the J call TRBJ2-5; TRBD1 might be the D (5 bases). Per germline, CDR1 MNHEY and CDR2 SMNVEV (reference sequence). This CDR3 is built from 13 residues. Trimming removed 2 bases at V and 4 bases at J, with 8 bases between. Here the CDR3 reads CASSLLGAETQYF. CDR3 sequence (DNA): TGTGCCAGCAGTTTACTAGGGGCAGAGACCCAGTACTTC.

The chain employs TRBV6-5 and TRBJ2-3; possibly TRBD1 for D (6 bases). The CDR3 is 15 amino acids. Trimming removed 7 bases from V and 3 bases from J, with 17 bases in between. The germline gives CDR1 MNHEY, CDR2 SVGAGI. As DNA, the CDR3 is TGTGCCAGCATGCTAGCTCCTAGGGGGACAGATACGCAGTATTTT. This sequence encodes CASMLAPRGTDTQYF.

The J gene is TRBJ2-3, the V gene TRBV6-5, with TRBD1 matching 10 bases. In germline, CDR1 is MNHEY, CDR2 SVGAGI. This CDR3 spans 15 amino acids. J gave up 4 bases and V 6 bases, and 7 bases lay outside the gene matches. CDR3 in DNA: TGTGCCAGCAGCCCCCAGGGACAGGGGTCAGATACGCAGTATTTT. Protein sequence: CASSPQGQGSDTQYF.

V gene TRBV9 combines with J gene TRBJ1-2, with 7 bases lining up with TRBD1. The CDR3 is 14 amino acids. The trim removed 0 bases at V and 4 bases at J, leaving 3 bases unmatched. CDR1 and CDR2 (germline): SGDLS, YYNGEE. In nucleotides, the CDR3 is TGTGCCAGCAGCGTAGAAGCAGGGGGCTATGGCTACACCTTC. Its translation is CASSVEAGGYGYTF.

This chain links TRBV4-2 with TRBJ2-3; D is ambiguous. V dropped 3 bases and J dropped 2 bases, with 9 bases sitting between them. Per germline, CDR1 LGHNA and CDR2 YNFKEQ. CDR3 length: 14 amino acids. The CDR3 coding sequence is TGTGCCAGCAGCCACCTATTAAACACAGATACGCAGTATTTT. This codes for CASSHLLNTDTQYF.

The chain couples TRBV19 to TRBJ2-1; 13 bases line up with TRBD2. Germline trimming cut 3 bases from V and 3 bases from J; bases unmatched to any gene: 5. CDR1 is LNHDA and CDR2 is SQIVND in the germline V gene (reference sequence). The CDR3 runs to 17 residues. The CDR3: CASSIRLAGGDYNEQFF. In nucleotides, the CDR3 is TGTGCCAGTAGTATCCGACTAGCGGGAGGCGACTACAATGAGCAGTTCTTC.

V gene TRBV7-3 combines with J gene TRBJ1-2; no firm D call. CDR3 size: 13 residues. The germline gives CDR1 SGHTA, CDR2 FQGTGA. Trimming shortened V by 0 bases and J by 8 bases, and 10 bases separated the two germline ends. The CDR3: CASSLTREGGYTF. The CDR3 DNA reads TGTGCCAGCAGCTTAACGAGGGAAGGCGGCTACACCTTC.

The CDR3: CASGRDLPTDTQYF. The DNA for the CDR3 is TGTGCTAGTGGTCGGGATTTACCCACAGATACGCAGTATTTT. The J gene is TRBJ2-3, the V gene TRBV12-5; D perhaps matches TRBD2 (5 bases). Germline values: CDR1 LGHNT, CDR2 FRNRAP. The CDR3 loop spans 14 amino acids. Trimming took off 5 bases at V and 2 bases at J, with 11 bases between the two ends.

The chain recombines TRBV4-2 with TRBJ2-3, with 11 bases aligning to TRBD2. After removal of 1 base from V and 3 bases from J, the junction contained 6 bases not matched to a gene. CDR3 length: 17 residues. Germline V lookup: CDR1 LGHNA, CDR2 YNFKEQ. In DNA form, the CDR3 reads TGTGCCAGCAGCCAAGTTTATAGGACTAGCGGGACAGATACGCAGTATTTT. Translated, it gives CASSQVYRTSGTDTQYF.

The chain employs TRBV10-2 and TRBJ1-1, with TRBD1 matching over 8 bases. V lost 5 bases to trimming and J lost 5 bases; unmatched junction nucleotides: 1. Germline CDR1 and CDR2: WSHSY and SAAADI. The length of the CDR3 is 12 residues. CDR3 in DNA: TGCGCCAGCAGTCAGGGGGCAACTGAAGCTTTCTTT. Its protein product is CASSQGATEAFF.

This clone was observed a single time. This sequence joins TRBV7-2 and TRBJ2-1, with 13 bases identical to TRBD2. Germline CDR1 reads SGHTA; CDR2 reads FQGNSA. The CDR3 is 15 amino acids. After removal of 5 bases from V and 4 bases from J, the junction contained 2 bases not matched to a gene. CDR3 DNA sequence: TGTGCCAGCAGCGGGACTAGCGGGACGTACAATGAGCAGTTCTTC. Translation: CASSGTSGTYNEQFF.

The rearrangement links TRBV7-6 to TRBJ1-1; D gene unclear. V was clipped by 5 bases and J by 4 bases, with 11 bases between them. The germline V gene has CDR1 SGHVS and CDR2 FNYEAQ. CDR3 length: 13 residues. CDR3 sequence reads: CASSRPEFTEAFF. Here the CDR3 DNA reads TGTGCCAGCAGCCGACCAGAGTTCACTGAAGCTTTCTTT.

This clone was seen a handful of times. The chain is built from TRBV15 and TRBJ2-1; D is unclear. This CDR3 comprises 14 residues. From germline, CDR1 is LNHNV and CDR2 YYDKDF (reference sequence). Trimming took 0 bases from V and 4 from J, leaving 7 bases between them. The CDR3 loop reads CATSRDGGYNEQFF. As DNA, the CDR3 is TGTGCCACCAGCAGAGATGGCGGTTACAATGAGCAGTTCTTC.